Listed below are T cell receptor beta chains from one sample, sequenced in a study of blood T cell repertoires in COVID-19. Generated by immunoSEQ multiplex PCR, the TCRdb table keeps only in-frame clones and is missing some. The sample includes under 250,000 clones, about 90% of them seen just once. The sample consisted of peripheral blood. The receptor set was obtained from a man aged 30-40 years with COVID-19, enrolled during active disease. Both conserved end residues are part of each CDR3. A D gene is named only where the DNA matches it firmly. Size is stated for part of the rows, as once, few or many counts, or as a class when the clone is expanded.

abundance: .
j_gene: TRBJ1-6
d_gene: .
v_gene: TRBV5-1
CDR3aa: CASSLVGGADNSPLHF
CDR3nt: TGCGCCAGCAGCTTGGTAGGGGGGGCGGATAATTCACCCCTCCACTTT

abundance: .
j_gene: TRBJ2-5
d_gene: .
v_gene: TRBV2
CDR3aa: CASSERRSGETQYF
CDR3nt: TGTGCCAGCAGTGAACGGCGGTCCGGAGAGACCCAGTACTTC

abundance: .
j_gene: TRBJ2-1
d_gene: .
v_gene: TRBV5-5
CDR3aa: CASSLLAQTNNEQFF
CDR3nt: TGTGCCAGCAGCTTGTTGGCTCAGACTAACAATGAGCAGTTCTTC

abundance: .
j_gene: TRBJ1-5
d_gene: .
v_gene: TRBV2
CDR3aa: CASESRAGTSNQPQHF
CDR3nt: TGTGCCAGCGAGTCCAGGGCGGGGACGAGCAATCAGCCCCAGCATTTT

abundance: .
j_gene: TRBJ1-4
d_gene: .
v_gene: TRBV3-1/TRBV3-2
CDR3aa: CASSQSGGEKLFF
CDR3nt: TGTGCCAGCAGCCAAAGCGGGGGGGAAAAACTGTTTTTT

abundance: .
j_gene: TRBJ1-1
d_gene: .
v_gene: TRBV7-2
CDR3aa: CASSLAEFTGMNTEAFF
CDR3nt: TGTGCCAGCAGCTTAGCGGAGTTTACAGGGATGAACACTGAAGCTTTCTTT

abundance: once
j_gene: TRBJ1-2
d_gene: TRBD1
v_gene: TRBV29-1
CDR3aa: CSVEDPLTGGYGYTF
CDR3nt: TGCAGCGTTGAAGATCCCCTGACAGGGGGCTATGGCTACACCTTC

abundance: .
j_gene: TRBJ2-1
d_gene: TRBD2
v_gene: TRBV9
CDR3aa: CAGSVEGGGAVTYNEQFF
CDR3nt: TGTGCCGGCAGCGTAGAAGGCGGGGGGGCAGTTACCTACAATGAGCAGTTCTTC

abundance: .
j_gene: TRBJ2-1
d_gene: TRBD2
v_gene: TRBV11-1
CDR3aa: CASSTSGGAYNEQFF
CDR3nt: TGTGCCAGCAGCACTAGCGGGGGAGCTTACAATGAGCAGTTCTTC

abundance: .
j_gene: TRBJ2-5
d_gene: TRBD2
v_gene: TRBV27
CDR3aa: CASSLRGVASGGAGVGTQYF
CDR3nt: TGTGCCAGCAGTTTGAGGGGAGTGGCTAGCGGGGGGGCCGGTGTAGGGACCCAGTACTTC

abundance: once
j_gene: TRBJ2-7
d_gene: .
v_gene: TRBV7-6
CDR3aa: CASSLGGGEPYEQYF
CDR3nt: TGTGCCAGCAGCCTCGGAGGGGGGGAACCCTACGAGCAGTACTTC

abundance: .
j_gene: TRBJ2-2
d_gene: .
v_gene: TRBV2
CDR3aa: CASRSTANTGELFF
CDR3nt: TGTGCCAGCAGGTCGACAGCTAACACCGGGGAGCTGTTTTTT

abundance: .
j_gene: TRBJ2-3
d_gene: .
v_gene: TRBV3-1/TRBV3-2
CDR3aa: CASSHRARTDTQYF
CDR3nt: TGTGCCAGCAGCCACAGGGCGCGAACAGATACGCAGTATTTT

abundance: .
j_gene: TRBJ2-7
d_gene: .
v_gene: TRBV3-1/TRBV3-2
CDR3aa: CASSPPDGESSYEQYF
CDR3nt: TGTGCCAGCAGCCCCCCGGACGGGGAAAGCTCCTACGAGCAGTACTTC

abundance: .
j_gene: TRBJ1-6
d_gene: .
v_gene: TRBV21-1
CDR3aa: CASSKRGTGGKDNSPLHF
CDR3nt: TGTGCCAGCAGCAAAAGGGGGACAGGGGGAAAGGATAATTCACCCCTCCACTTT

abundance: .
j_gene: TRBJ1-5
d_gene: .
v_gene: TRBV3-1/TRBV3-2
CDR3aa: CASSQDSSSNQPQHF
CDR3nt: TGTGCCAGCAGCCAAGACAGTTCGAGCAATCAGCCCCAGCATTTT

abundance: .
j_gene: TRBJ1-2
d_gene: TRBD1
v_gene: TRBV2
CDR3aa: CASSPFNLRTGKEGYTF
CDR3nt: TGTGCCAGCAGTCCCTTTAACCTCAGGACAGGGAAAGAGGGCTACACCTTC

abundance: .
j_gene: TRBJ1-1
d_gene: .
v_gene: TRBV9
CDR3aa: CASSVAQGSNTEAFF
CDR3nt: TGTGCCAGCAGCGTAGCTCAGGGGTCGAACACTGAAGCTTTCTTT